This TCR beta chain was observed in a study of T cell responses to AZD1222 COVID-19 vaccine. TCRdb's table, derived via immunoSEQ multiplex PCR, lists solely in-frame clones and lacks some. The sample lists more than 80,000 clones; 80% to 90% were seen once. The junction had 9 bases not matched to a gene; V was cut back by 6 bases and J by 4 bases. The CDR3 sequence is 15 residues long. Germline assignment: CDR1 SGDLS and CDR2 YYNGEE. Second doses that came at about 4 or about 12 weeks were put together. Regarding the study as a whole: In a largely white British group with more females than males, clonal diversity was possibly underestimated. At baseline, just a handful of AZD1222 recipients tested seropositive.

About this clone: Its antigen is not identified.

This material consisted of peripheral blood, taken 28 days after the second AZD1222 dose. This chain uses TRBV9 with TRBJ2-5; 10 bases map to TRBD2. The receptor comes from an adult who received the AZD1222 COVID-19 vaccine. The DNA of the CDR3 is TGTGCCAGCACCCGTGGGCTAGCGGGAGCAGAGACCCAGTACTTC. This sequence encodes CASTRGLAGAETQYF.